The clone carrying this T cell receptor (beta chain) came up many times. What it binds is not known. The data belong to a study of blood T cells in healthy people across ages. Study-wide results and limits: In the absence of known donor CMV status, changes in expanded clonotypes were possibly confounded. Per million T cells, TCR beta diversity dropped about linearly as age rose.

V was shortened by 6 bases and J by 0 bases, with 6 bases between the two germline ends. Germline CDR1 is SGHTA and CDR2 is FQGNSA. This CDR3 has 12 amino acids. A second PCR of roughly 7 to 11 cycles used a sample-barcoded 5' primer and a J-beta primer mix. With 12 random nucleotides, a template-switch adaptor tagged each individual cDNA molecule. Via MiXCR, TCRdb re-called the 5' RACE reads, giving one row per CDR3 protein. The table lists hundreds of thousands of distinct CDR3 sequences, under 35% of them singletons. Individuals who donated were healthy Caucasians from Russia aged about 6 to 90. Sequencing was performed on blood. The TCR sequence derives from a woman of 80 years or more in good health. The rearrangement joins TRBV7-2 to TRBJ2-7; D uncertain. The CDR3 here is CASSTPSYEQYF. CDR3 sequence (DNA): TGTGCCAGCAGTACCCCCTCCTACGAGCAGTACTTC.